Each of the 17 T cell receptor beta chains below was sequenced from the same sample in a study of T cells after somatic rescue of genetic block. The repertoire was sequenced with immunoSEQ multiplex PCR; TCRdb's copy has only in-frame clones and lacks some. The sample holds around 70,000 clones; around 93% are singletons and the top ten take around 3%. The source material was peripheral blood mononuclear cells (PBMCs). The origin of the receptors is a man in his forties.

This chain uses TRBV10-3 with TRBJ1-1; 7 positions match TRBD1. This CDR3 comprises 13 residues. CDR1 and CDR2 from the germline V gene are ENHRY and SYGVKD. The junction had 3 bases not matched to a gene; V was cut back by 7 bases and J by 1 base. CDR3 amino acids: CAITGQANTEAFF. CDR3 bases: TGTGCCATCACCGGACAGGCGAACACTGAAGCTTTCTTT.

This clone was seen just once. The chain joins TRBV6-5 to TRBJ1-4, with 7 bases aligning to TRBD1. The length of the CDR3 is 15 residues. Germline values: CDR1 MNHEY, CDR2 SVGAGI. The J segment lost 8 bases and the V segment lost 0 bases, leaving 6 bases of the junction unmatched. CDR3 in DNA: TGTGCCAGCAGTTACTCGAACAGGGGAAGGGAAAAACTGTTTTTT. It yields the protein CASSYSNRGREKLFF.

V is TRBV6-6 and J is TRBJ2-7; D perhaps matches TRBD2 (5 bases). Germline V gives CDR1 MNHNY, CDR2 SVGAGI (reference sequence). V shed 0 bases and J shed 0 bases, with 9 bases lying between them. The CDR3 has 15 amino acids. DNA for the CDR3: TGTGCCAGCAGTTACTCCAGCCGGGACTCCTACGAGCAGTACTTC. Amino acid sequence: CASSYSSRDSYEQYF.

The V and J genes are TRBV30 and TRBJ2-7, with D possibly being TRBD1 (5 bases). Germline V lookup: CDR1 GTSNPN, CDR2 SVGIG (reference sequence). The CDR3 is 12 residues long. Trimming stripped 4 bases from V and 2 bases from J, with 9 bases between. The CDR3 DNA reads TGTGCCTGGACCAAACAGGCCTACGAGCAGTACTTC. Protein: CAWTKQAYEQYF.

The V call is TRBV7-3, the J call TRBJ2-3; D call uncertain. The CDR3 length is 20 residues. Germline V gives CDR1 SGHTA, CDR2 FQGTGA. V gave up 1 base and J gave up 0 bases, with 23 bases separating them. Here the CDR3 DNA reads TGTGCCAGCAGCTTAAGGGCCCCCCTAGTGGGCGCTGTGAGCACAGATACGCAGTATTTT. The encoded protein is CASSLRAPLVGAVSTDTQYF. The variable domain in full, with the rest retrieved from reference TRBV7-3 and TRBJ2-3, is GAGVSQTPSNKVTEKGKYVELRCDPISGHTALYWYRQSLGQGPEFLIYFQGTGAADDSGLPNDRFFAVRPEGSVSTLKIQRTERGDSAVYLCASSLRAPLVGAVSTDTQYFGPGTRLTVL.

This clone appeared a few times. This chain links TRBV6-1 with TRBJ2-1; 10 positions agree with TRBD2. The CDR3 has 15 amino acids. Trimming cost V 2 bases and J 3 bases; bases outside gene matches: 1. The germline CDR1 and CDR2 sequences are MNHNS and SASEGT. CDR3 DNA: TGTGCCAGCAGTGAACTAGCGGGAGACTACAATGAGCAGTTCTTC. Its translation is CASSELAGDYNEQFF.

The count of this clone is one. The rearrangement links TRBV6-1 to TRBJ1-2; D is unresolved. The V gene lost 6 bases and the J gene lost 4 bases, with 18 bases spanning the gap. The germline V gene has CDR1 MNHNS and CDR2 SASEGT. CDR3 length equals 15 residues. Written as DNA, the CDR3 is TGTGCCAGCAGGGACCGGGGTACCCTTGGCTATGGCTACACCTTC. This gives the protein CASRDRGTLGYGYTF.

This clone showed up just once. The gene calls are TRBV19 and TRBJ2-1, with 10 positions matching TRBD2. J gave up 6 bases and V 4 bases, and 3 bases lay outside the gene matches. The CDR3 is 14 amino acids. Germline V gene sequence: CDR1 LNHDA, CDR2 SQIVND (reference sequence). Here the CDR3 DNA reads TGTGCCAGTAGTACCAGCGGGAGGGCCAATGAGCAGTTCTTC. Amino acids: CASSTSGRANEQFF.

V gene TRBV15 combines with J gene TRBJ2-7, with 8 nucleotides matching TRBD1. Germline CDR1 and CDR2: LNHNV and YYDKDF (reference sequence). The CDR3 has 14 residues. V trimming: 3 bases; J trimming: 4 bases; junction bases outside the gene matches: 5. CDR3 DNA: TGTGCCACCAGCAGGGACAGGGAGGTTTACGAGCAGTACTTC. This encodes CATSRDREVYEQYF.

The chain links TRBV7-9 to TRBJ1-1; 8 bases match TRBD1. Losses at the gene ends were 6 bases for V and 5 bases for J; bases not matched to a gene: 20. Looked up from germline, CDR1 is SEHNR and CDR2 is FQNEAQ (reference sequence). The CDR3 consists of 18 residues. The CDR3 sequence: CASRPTGTGIVWWTEAFF. Here the CDR3 DNA reads TGTGCCAGCAGACCAACCGGGACAGGAATAGTCTGGTGGACTGAAGCTTTCTTT. Variable domain in full (rest from reference TRBV7-9 and TRBJ1-1): DTGVSQNPRHKITKRGQNVTFRCDPISEHNRLYWYRQTLGQGPEFLTYFQNEAQLEKSRLLSDRFSAERPKGSFSTLEIQRTEQGDSAMYLCASRPTGTGIVWWTEAFFGQGTRLTVV.

The chain has TRBV5-5 and TRBJ2-5, with D possibly being TRBD2 (6 bases). This CDR3 comprises 15 residues. Germline values: CDR1 SGHKS, CDR2 YYEKEE (reference sequence). Between the trimmed V and J ends, which lost 4 bases and 5 bases, there was a span of 18 bases. CDR3 DNA: TGTGCCAGCAGCACGGACGGACTACGGGGGGAGACCCAGTACTTC. It codes for CASSTDGLRGETQYF. Full variable domain (outside the CDR3, taken from reference TRBV5-5 and TRBJ2-5): DAGVTQSPTHLIKTRGQQVTLRCSPISGHKSVSWYQQVLGQGPQFIFQYYEKEERGRGNFPDRFSARQFPNYSSELNVNALLLGDSALYLCASSTDGLRGETQYFGPGTRLLVL.

This clone has only a few counts. The chain combines TRBV16 with TRBJ1-1; D call uncertain. CDR1 and CDR2 (germline): KGHSY, FQNENV. This CDR3 comprises 17 residues. V was clipped by 3 bases and J by 4 bases, with 21 bases between them. The CDR3 sequence: CASSQLALGSLSTEAFF. In DNA form, the CDR3 reads TGTGCCAGCAGCCAGTTGGCTTTAGGGTCCTTGAGCACTGAAGCTTTCTTT.

This clone was recorded only once. The gene calls are TRBV19 and TRBJ2-7; the D gene could be TRBD1 or TRBD2 (6 bases each). The CDR3 has 14 amino acids. V was pared by 0 bases and J by 2 bases, with 8 bases between. Germline V lookup: CDR1 LNHDA, CDR2 SQIVND (reference sequence). The CDR3 DNA reads as TGTGCCAGTAGTATAGATGGGGGGCCCTACGAGCAGTACTTC. Its translation: CASSIDGGPYEQYF.

The chain uses TRBV2 and TRBJ2-2, with a weak D call TRBD1 (6 bases). Germline CDR1 and CDR2: SNHLY and FYNNEI. V shed 7 bases and J shed 7 bases, with 13 bases lying between them. The CDR3 sequence is 13 residues long. The CDR3 spells CASKDQGNGELFF. As DNA, the CDR3 is TGTGCCAGCAAGGACCAGGGGAACGGGGAGCTGTTTTTT.

The chain couples TRBV6-1 to TRBJ1-6; D call uncertain. The germline V and J ends were trimmed by 3 bases and 7 bases, with 7 bases remaining between them. The V gene's germline CDR1 is MNHNS and CDR2 SASEGT. This CDR3 region has 13 residues. CDR3 protein: CASSDRENSPLHF. CDR3 bases: TGTGCCAGCAGTGACCGGGAAAATTCACCCCTCCACTTT.

The chain carries TRBV4-1 and TRBJ1-2, with a weak D call TRBD1 (5 bases). Trimming pared 4 bases from V and 4 bases from J, leaving 13 bases between. CDR1 is MGHRA and CDR2 is YSYEKL in the germline V gene. This CDR3 comprises 14 residues. The CDR3 loop is CASSPAVGTYGYTF. CDR3 in DNA: TGCGCCAGCAGCCCCGCCGTGGGGACCTATGGCTACACCTTC.

This sequence joins TRBV7-9 and TRBJ1-4, with D unclear. The V end was cut by 5 bases, the J end by 5 bases, with 15 bases between. The CDR3 extends over 15 amino acids. Germline CDR1 is SEHNR and CDR2 is FQNEAQ (reference sequence). This chain's CDR3 is CASSPRGGLNEKLFF. CDR3 sequence (DNA): TGTGCCAGCAGCCCCCGGGGAGGCCTCAATGAAAAACTGTTTTTT.